These 27 T cell receptor beta chains share one sample of origin, sequenced in a study of beta chain features in type 1 diabetes. Of the isolated RNA, all was reverse transcribed, and so the sequenced material was expressed TCRB transcripts. The data were produced by immunoSEQ multiplex PCR, yet TCRdb's version contains in-frame clones alone and is incomplete. The sample holds 60,000 to 75,000 clones, roughly 60% seen once. Sequenced material: Tregs from blood. These receptor sequences come from a woman between 18 and 29 years old in good health.

The chain joins TRBV7-3 to TRBJ2-6; D may be TRBD1 (6 bases). CDR3 length: 17 amino acids. The V gene's germline CDR1 is SGHTA and CDR2 FQGTGA. The V gene lost 5 bases and the J gene lost 0 bases, with 14 bases spanning the gap. For the CDR3, the DNA is TGTGCCAGCAGCCCAAAACGGGACACCTCTGGGGCCAACGTCCTGACTTTC. Translation gives CASSPKRDTSGANVLTF. The variable domain in full, completed from reference TRBV7-3 and TRBJ2-6, reads GAGVSQTPSNKVTEKGKYVELRCDPISGHTALYWYRQSLGQGPEFLIYFQGTGAADDSGLPNDRFFAVRPEGSVSTLKIQRTERGDSAVYLCASSPKRDTSGANVLTFGAGSRLTVL.

The CDR3 here is CASSQDRGASGGSTDTQYF. The CDR3 nucleotides read TGCGCCAGCAGCCAAGATCGGGGAGCTAGCGGGGGGAGCACAGATACGCAGTATTTT. The chain employs TRBV4-3 and TRBJ2-3; 11 positions match TRBD2. V lost 0 bases, J lost 0 bases, and 8 bases stayed unmatched. There are 19 residues in the CDR3. CDR1 and CDR2 from the germline V gene are LGHNA and YSLEER.

The genes are TRBV4-1 and TRBJ2-6; 12 nucleotides line up with TRBD1. The CDR3 is made up of 20 amino acids. Unmatched junction bases numbered 11, after V lost 1 base and J lost 4 bases. CDR1 and CDR2 (germline): MGHRA, YSYEKL. CDR3 in DNA: TGCGCCAGCAGCCAAGCCCTCTCCGGGACAGGGGGCTCCGGGGCCAACGTCCTGACTTTC. Translating gives CASSQALSGTGGSGANVLTF.

V gene TRBV6-5 combines with J gene TRBJ2-3, with D hard to call. V was trimmed by 6 bases and J by 0 bases, leaving 13 bases between them. The CDR3 is 15 amino acids. Germline lookup yields CDR1 MNHEY and CDR2 SVGAGI. The CDR3 sequence is CASSPSGASTDTQYF. The CDR3 nucleotides are TGTGCCAGCAGCCCCTCAGGCGCCAGCACAGATACGCAGTATTTT.

This chain uses TRBV6-1 with TRBJ2-3; maybe TRBD2 (5 bases). The CDR3 contains 14 residues. Per germline, CDR1 MNHNS and CDR2 SASEGT. The V end was cut by 4 bases, the J end by 4 bases, with 12 bases between. The CDR3 nucleotides read TGTGCCAGCAGTGCGGGGATGGTGGCAGATACGCAGTATTTT. It is translated as CASSAGMVADTQYF.

V usage is TRBV4-2 and J usage is TRBJ2-5; D is perhaps TRBD1 (6 bases). CDR3 length equals 15 residues. CDR1 is LGHNA and CDR2 is YNFKEQ in the germline V gene. Trimming took 0 bases from V and 4 from J, leaving 12 bases between them. This CDR3 reads CASSQDRSRGETQYF. The DNA for the CDR3 is TGTGCCAGCAGCCAAGATAGGTCCAGGGGAGAGACCCAGTACTTC.

The chain combines TRBV2 with TRBJ2-7; D might be TRBD1 (5 bases). CDR1 and CDR2 from the germline V gene are SNHLY and FYNNEI. This CDR3 region has 15 residues. V was clipped by 6 bases and J by 2 bases, with 17 bases between them. The DNA of the CDR3 is TGTGCCAGCAGCCTCGACCAAAGACAGACCTACGAGCAGTACTTC. It yields the protein CASSLDQRQTYEQYF.

This clone turned up a few times. The rearrangement joins TRBV9 to TRBJ2-1; 9 nucleotides agree with TRBD1. After removal of 4 bases from V and 7 bases from J, the junction contained 6 bases not matched to a gene. In germline, CDR1 is SGDLS, CDR2 YYNGEE. CDR3 length: 14 amino acids. The CDR3 DNA follows: TGTGCCAGCAGCCCCCGACAGGGGGAGAATGAGCAGTTCTTC. It translates to CASSPRQGENEQFF.

The chain links TRBV18 to TRBJ1-2; 12 bases match TRBD1. The CDR3 consists of 14 residues. In germline, CDR1 is KGHSH, CDR2 LQKENI. The V gene end was trimmed by 2 bases and the J gene end by 7 bases; junction bases not matched to a gene: 2. CDR3 loop: CASSPGDRGPGYTF. CDR3 DNA: TGTGCCAGCTCACCAGGGGACAGGGGGCCTGGCTACACCTTC.

This chain connects TRBV6-1 to TRBJ1-1, with D tentatively TRBD1 (6 bases). Per the germline V gene, CDR1 is MNHNS and CDR2 is SASEGT. CDR3 length: 15 residues. V dropped 7 bases and J dropped 0 bases, with 15 bases sitting between them. The CDR3 loop reads CASKRTVKLNTEAFF. For the CDR3, the DNA is TGTGCCAGCAAAAGGACAGTAAAGTTGAACACTGAAGCTTTCTTT.

The chain has TRBV18 and TRBJ1-1; 9 bases match TRBD1. The J segment lost 0 bases and the V segment lost 4 bases, leaving 6 bases of the junction unmatched. CDR3 size: 16 residues. Per germline, CDR1 KGHSH and CDR2 LQKENI. CDR3 DNA sequence: TGTGCCAGCTCACTACAGGGGGCAGGCCTGAACACTGAAGCTTTCTTT. It encodes CASSLQGAGLNTEAFF.

The V gene is TRBV4-2, the J gene TRBJ2-1; 12 bases map to TRBD2. Germline V CDR1 and CDR2: LGHNA, YNFKEQ. The junction had 8 bases not matched to a gene; V was cut back by 3 bases and J by 8 bases. The CDR3 is 16 amino acids. The CDR3 region is CASSQTSGSLFDEQFF. In DNA form, the CDR3 reads TGTGCCAGCAGCCAGACTAGCGGGAGTTTGTTCGATGAGCAGTTCTTC.

The V call is TRBV19, the J call TRBJ2-4; 7 bases fit TRBD1. This CDR3 region has 16 residues. Germline V lookup: CDR1 LNHDA, CDR2 SQIVND (reference sequence). J gave up 4 bases and V 6 bases, and 12 bases lay outside the gene matches. CDR3 amino acids: CASSVISGTEKNIQYF. In DNA, the CDR3 is TGTGCCAGTAGCGTAATCTCCGGGACAGAGAAAAACATTCAGTACTTC.

The CDR3 DNA is TGCGCCAGCAGCTTGGAGCGGGGTGAGCAGTTCTTC. This encodes CASSLERGEQFF. The chain has TRBV5-1 and TRBJ2-1, with TRBD2 matching 7 bases. This CDR3 comprises 12 residues. Germline CDR1 and CDR2: SGHRS and YFSETQ. V shed 0 bases, J shed 9 bases, and the junction held 0 bases outside the gene matches.

The J gene is TRBJ2-7, the V gene TRBV7-9; 7 bases agree with TRBD2. The germline V gene has CDR1 SEHNR and CDR2 FQNEAQ (reference sequence). The V segment lost 5 bases and the J segment 6 bases; nucleotides outside the gene matches: 4. The CDR3 contains 12 residues. The CDR3 spells CASSRTSREQYF. The CDR3 coding sequence is TGTGCCAGCAGCAGGACTAGTCGCGAGCAGTACTTC.

The chain links TRBV7-9 to TRBJ2-1; 9 nucleotides align to TRBD2. After removal of 1 base from V and 9 bases from J, the junction contained 10 bases not matched to a gene. Germline V gene lookup returns CDR1 SEHNR and CDR2 FQNEAQ (reference sequence). CDR3 size: 16 residues. The CDR3 spells CASSLGSSGRQGEQFF. Here the CDR3 DNA reads TGTGCCAGCAGCTTAGGTAGTAGCGGGAGACAAGGTGAGCAGTTCTTC.

The table lists this clone with a few counts. The chain recombines TRBV11-1 with TRBJ2-1; 14 bases fit TRBD2. The CDR3 is 17 amino acids. Unmatched junction bases numbered 5, after V lost 5 bases and J lost 2 bases. Germline-derived CDR1 and CDR2 are SGHAT and FQDESV (reference sequence). The CDR3, as DNA: TGTGCCAGCAGCCTGTTGACTAGCGGGGGGGCCTACAATGAGCAGTTCTTC. Encoded protein: CASSLLTSGGAYNEQFF.

The V gene is TRBV7-9, the J gene TRBJ2-7, with 8 bases fitting TRBD2. There are 14 residues in the CDR3. Unmatched junction bases numbered 5, after V lost 4 bases and J lost 3 bases. The germline V gene encodes CDR1 SEHNR and CDR2 FQNEAQ (reference sequence). CDR3 sequence (DNA): TGTGCCAGCAGCTCGGGACTAGTGTTCTACGAGCAGTACTTC. It codes for CASSSGLVFYEQYF.

The chain recombines TRBV27 with TRBJ2-2; tentatively, D is TRBD2 (6 bases). V lost 1 base to trimming and J lost 7 bases, with 10 bases between them. Germline V CDR1 and CDR2: MNHEY, SMNVEV (reference sequence). There are 14 residues in the CDR3. The chain's CDR3 is CASSLWQGGGELFF. The CDR3 DNA reads as TGTGCCAGCAGTTTATGGCAGGGAGGCGGGGAGCTGTTTTTT.

The genes are TRBV7-9 and TRBJ1-1; D remains ambiguous. Germline V CDR1 and CDR2: SEHNR, FQNEAQ (reference sequence). The CDR3 sequence is 13 residues long. Deletions cut 2 bases from V and 1 base from J, with 5 bases between. CDR3 DNA sequence: TGTGCCAGCAGCTTAACACAGAACACTGAAGCTTTCTTT. It translates to CASSLTQNTEAFF.

Details on this clone: This CDR3 is also generated by other DNA sequences in the sample. The V gene is TRBV27, the J gene TRBJ2-7; 12 bases agree with TRBD2. This CDR3 is 14 amino acids long. CDR1 is MNHEY, CDR2 SMNVEV, per germline (reference sequence). V lost 5 bases to trimming and J lost 4 bases; unmatched junction nucleotides: 3. Written as DNA, the CDR3 is TGTGCCAGCAGTGCGACTAGCGGGAGTTACGAGCAGTACTTC. This sequence encodes CASSATSGSYEQYF.

This sequence joins TRBV6-5 and TRBJ2-7; 7 nucleotides align to TRBD1. CDR1 and CDR2 (germline): MNHEY, SVGAGI. After removal of 6 bases from V and 3 bases from J, the junction contained 5 bases not matched to a gene. The CDR3 totals 13 residues. As DNA, the CDR3 is TGTGCCAGCAGGAAGACAGGGAGCTACGAGCAGTACTTC. This gives the protein CASRKTGSYEQYF.

The chain employs TRBV2 and TRBJ2-5; 8 nucleotides align to TRBD2. The CDR3 is 14 residues long. The trim removed 6 bases at V and 3 bases at J, leaving 6 bases unmatched. Germline assignment: CDR1 SNHLY and CDR2 FYNNEI. DNA of the CDR3: TGTGCCAGCAGGGCGCGGGAGGCTGAAGAGACCCAGTACTTC. Translating it yields CASRAREAEETQYF.

The chain carries TRBV7-2 and TRBJ2-3; 11 bases map to TRBD2. This CDR3 comprises 15 residues. The germline gives CDR1 SGHTA, CDR2 FQGNSA. The V gene end was trimmed by 8 bases and the J gene end by 8 bases; junction bases not matched to a gene: 12. CDR3 nucleotides: TGTGCCAGCCGCGCCGCGACTAGCGGGGTTGGTACGCAGTATTTT. Protein sequence: CASRAATSGVGTQYF.

This clone was observed a few times. The chain joins TRBV5-5 to TRBJ2-5, with TRBD1 matching over 7 bases. CDR1 SGHKS and CDR2 YYEKEE come from the germline V gene (reference sequence). The junction had 5 bases not matched to a gene; V was cut back by 1 base and J by 2 bases. The CDR3 runs to 15 residues. For the CDR3, the DNA is TGTGCCAGCAGCTTGAGTGGCAGGGGGCAAGAGACCCAGTACTTC. Its protein product is CASSLSGRGQETQYF.

The V and J genes are TRBV5-1 and TRBJ2-1, with D possibly TRBD1 on 6 matching bases. V was shortened by 2 bases and J by 5 bases, with 14 bases between the two germline ends. Germline CDR1 reads SGHRS; CDR2 reads YFSETQ. CDR3 size: 15 residues. CDR3 protein: CASSFTGPSHNEQFF. The CDR3 nucleotides read TGCGCCAGCAGCTTTACAGGGCCAAGTCACAATGAGCAGTTCTTC.

This chain joins TRBV29-1 and TRBJ2-5; 8 bases are shared with TRBD2. Germline V CDR1 and CDR2: SQVTM, ANQGSEA. The CDR3 covers 13 residues. J lost 11 bases, V lost 3 bases, and 11 bases had no gene match. For the CDR3, the DNA is TGCAGCGTTGAGTTGGGACTAGTGAGTGAGCAGTACTTC. Translating gives CSVELGLVSEQYF.